A single sample is the source of the 5 T cell receptor beta chains below, sequenced in a study of CD8 T cell repertoires and HIV-1 epitope variants. No antigen has been identified for these receptors. Produced via immunoSEQ multiplex PCR; TCRdb's table is partial and in-frame only. Of more than 4,000 clones in the sample, over 65% were seen once. The source material was cultured CD8+ T cells derived from PBMCs. Receptor source: a male donor with HIV.

The CDR3 loop is CASSPSWGTYEQYF. In nucleotides, the CDR3 is TGTGCCAGCAGTCCCTCCTGGGGCACCTACGAGCAGTACTTC. The chain carries TRBV6-5 and TRBJ2-7; tentatively, D is TRBD1 (5 bases). With 5 bases removed from V and 2 bases from J, the gap between germline ends came to 13 bases. This CDR3 spans 14 amino acids. Germline V gene lookup returns CDR1 MNHEY and CDR2 SVGAGI.

The chain is built from TRBV4-1 and TRBJ2-2, with no clear D. V shed 4 bases and J shed 6 bases, with 12 bases lying between them. The germline V gene encodes CDR1 MGHRA and CDR2 YSYEKL. CDR3 length: 14 amino acids. DNA for the CDR3: TGCGCCAGCAGCCCGGACCGGATGGCCGGGGAGCTGTTTTTT. Translating it yields CASSPDRMAGELFF.

The rearrangement joins TRBV28 to TRBJ1-5; TRBD1 agrees at 11 bases. V was clipped by 2 bases and J by 4 bases; unmatched bases: 7. CDR1 and CDR2 from the germline V gene are MDHEN and SYDVKM. The CDR3 totals 17 residues. CDR3 sequence reads: CASSLGRDRGYNQPQHF. CDR3 in DNA: TGTGCCAGCAGTTTAGGGCGGGACAGGGGGTATAATCAGCCCCAGCATTTT.

The chain uses TRBV5-5 and TRBJ1-5; the match to TRBD1 covers 7 bases. CDR1 is SGHKS and CDR2 is YYEKEE in the germline V gene (reference sequence). Germline trimming cut 3 bases from V and 2 bases from J; bases unmatched to any gene: 8. This CDR3 spans 16 amino acids. CDR3 bases: TGTGCCAGCAGCTGGGGGGACAGTCGGGGCAATCAGCCCCAGCATTTT. This codes for CASSWGDSRGNQPQHF.

V and J are TRBV4-3 and TRBJ2-3; D uncertain. Germline V CDR1 and CDR2: LGHNA, YSLEER. This CDR3 has 21 amino acids. V gave up 0 bases and J gave up 3 bases, with 28 bases separating them. The CDR3 DNA is TGCGCCAGCAGCCAAGATCCTCCCCGCCTCAACCTTATCTCTGGAACAGATACGCAGTATTTT. As protein: CASSQDPPRLNLISGTDTQYF.